This TCR beta chain was captured in a study of blood T cell repertoires in COVID-19. Turning to the study itself: The study drew acute and convalescent COVID-19 samples from the United States, Italy and Spain. Sources were T cells, B-cell-depleted T cells, or PBMCs; the material itself was cDNA or gDNA.

The CDR3 runs to 16 residues. Per the germline V gene, CDR1 is SGHRS and CDR2 is YFSETQ. The ends lost 4 bases at V and 3 bases at J; junction bases unmatched: 10. Authors' processing steps: Amplification with reference gene primers provided the estimates of nucleated cell counts. Clones were sequenced by immunoSEQ multiplex PCR, and TCRdb holds only the in-frame ones, with some missing. V and J calls and clone size are given by that table; D and trimming were obtained from the DNA. The profile shows 390,000 or so clones, roughly 88% of them singletons. The chain links TRBV5-1 to TRBJ2-3; 8 bases agree with TRBD2. The sequence came from a woman in her twenties or thirties with active or convalescent COVID-19. Sequenced: peripheral blood. CDR3 in DNA: TGCGCCAGCAGCAAAGAAACTAGCGGAGGAACAGATACGCAGTATTTT. Protein sequence: CASSKETSGGTDTQYF.